The text below deals with one T cell receptor beta chain. Its antigen is as yet unknown. The CDR3 runs to 15 residues. The V and J ends lost 5 bases and 3 bases, in that order; junction bases with no gene match: 8. Per germline, CDR1 MNHEY and CDR2 SVGAGI. The sample originates from a study of shared clonotypes between healthy human individuals. Findings of the study overall: Generation probability values for non-shared clonotypes were lower than those for clonotypes shared by all four donors.

The protocol was immunoSEQ multiplex PCR, while the TCRdb copy is restricted to in-frame clones and leaves out a portion. The sample consists of a few million clones, approximately 96% of them appearing once. The chain joins TRBV6-5 to TRBJ2-7, with 9 bases lining up with TRBD1. The sample taken for sequencing was naive CD4+ T cells sorted from blood. The subset is: CD45RA+ positively selected. The TCR originated in a young man in good health. The CDR3 sequence: CASSNPGTGRYEQYF. The CDR3 nucleotides are TGTGCCAGCAGTAATCCCGGGACAGGGCGCTACGAGCAGTACTTC.